This paragraph covers one TCR beta chain sequence. Antigen unknown. This record belongs to a study of T cell responses to AZD1222 COVID-19 vaccine. General study results and limits: White British ancestry dominated among donors, who included more females, and clonal diversity was possibly underestimated. Unmutated variant regions are reportedly targeted by nearly half of spike-specific TCRs. The span of vaccine-associated CD4 TCRs extended across spike, with dominance at 160-218 and 743-854.

Using immunoSEQ multiplex PCR, the repertoire was profiled, and TCRdb retains in-frame clones only, with some absent. This table has about 180,000 clones, more than 75% appearing once. Germline V gene data show CDR1 as MDHEN and CDR2 as SYDVKM. The CDR3 runs to 15 residues. Trimming left V 5 bases short and J 3 bases short, with 16 bases between. The input for sequencing was peripheral blood, taken 28 days after the second AZD1222 dose. The sequence came from an adult who received the AZD1222 COVID-19 vaccine. This chain connects TRBV28 to TRBJ2-5; unclear D gene. CDR3 DNA: TGTGCCAGCAGTCCCCCCGGACCCCAGAAAGAGACCCAGTACTTC. Residues: CASSPPGPQKETQYF.